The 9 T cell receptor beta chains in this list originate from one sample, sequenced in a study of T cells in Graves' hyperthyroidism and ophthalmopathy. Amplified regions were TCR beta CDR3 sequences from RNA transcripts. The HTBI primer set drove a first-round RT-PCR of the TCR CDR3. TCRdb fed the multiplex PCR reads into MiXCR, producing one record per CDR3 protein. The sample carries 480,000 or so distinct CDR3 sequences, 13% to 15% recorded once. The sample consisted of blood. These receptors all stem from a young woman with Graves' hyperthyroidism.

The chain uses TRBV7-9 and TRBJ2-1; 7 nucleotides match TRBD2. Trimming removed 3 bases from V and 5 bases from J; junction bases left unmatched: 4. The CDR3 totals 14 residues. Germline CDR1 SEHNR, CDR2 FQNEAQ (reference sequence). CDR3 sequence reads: CASSFSLADNEQFF. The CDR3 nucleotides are TGTGCCAGCAGCTTTTCGCTAGCGGACAATGAGCAGTTCTTC.

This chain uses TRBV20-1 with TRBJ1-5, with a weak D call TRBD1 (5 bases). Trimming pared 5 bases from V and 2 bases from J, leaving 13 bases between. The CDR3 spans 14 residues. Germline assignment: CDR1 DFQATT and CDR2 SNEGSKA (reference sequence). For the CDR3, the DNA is TGCAGTGCTCCCGGGGGGTACGGCAATCAGCCCCAGCATTTT. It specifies CSAPGGYGNQPQHF.

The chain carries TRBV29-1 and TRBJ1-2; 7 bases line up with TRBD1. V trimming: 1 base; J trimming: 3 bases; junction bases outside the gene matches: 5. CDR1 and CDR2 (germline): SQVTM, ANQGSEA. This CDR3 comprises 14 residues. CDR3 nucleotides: TGCAGCGTTGAAGCCACAGGGGCCGACTATGGCTACACCTTC. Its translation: CSVEATGADYGYTF.

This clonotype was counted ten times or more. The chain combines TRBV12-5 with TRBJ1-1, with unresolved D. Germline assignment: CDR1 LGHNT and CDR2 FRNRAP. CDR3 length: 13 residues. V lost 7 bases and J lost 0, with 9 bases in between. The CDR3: CASVPDLNTEAFF. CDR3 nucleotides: TGTGCTAGTGTCCCCGATCTGAACACTGAAGCTTTCTTT. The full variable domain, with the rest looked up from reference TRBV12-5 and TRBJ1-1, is DARVTQTPRHKVTEMGQEVTMRCQPILGHNTVFWYRQTMMQGLELLAYFRNRAPLDDSGMPKDRFSAEMPDATLATLKIQPSEPRDSAVYFCASVPDLNTEAFFGQGTRLTVV.

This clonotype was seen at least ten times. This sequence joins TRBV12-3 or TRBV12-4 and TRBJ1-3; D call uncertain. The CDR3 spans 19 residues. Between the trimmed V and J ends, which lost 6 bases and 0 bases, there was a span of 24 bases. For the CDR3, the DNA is TGTGCCAGCAGCTTGGGAGGGATTGGAGCAGTTGGCTCTGGAAACACCATATATTTT. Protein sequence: CASSLGGIGAVGSGNTIYF.

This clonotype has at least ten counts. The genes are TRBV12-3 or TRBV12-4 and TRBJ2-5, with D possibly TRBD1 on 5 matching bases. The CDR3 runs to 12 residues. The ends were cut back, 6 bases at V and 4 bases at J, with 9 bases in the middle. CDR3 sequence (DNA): TGTGCCAGCAGCCTCACAGGAGAGACCCAGTACTTC. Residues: CASSLTGETQYF.

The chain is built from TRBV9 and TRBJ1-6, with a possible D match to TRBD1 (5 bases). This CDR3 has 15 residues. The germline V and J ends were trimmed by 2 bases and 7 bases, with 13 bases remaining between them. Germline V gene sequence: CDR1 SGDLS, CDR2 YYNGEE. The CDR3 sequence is CASSVGGEPNSPLHF. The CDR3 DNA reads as TGTGCCAGCAGCGTGGGGGGGGAACCCAATTCACCCCTCCACTTT. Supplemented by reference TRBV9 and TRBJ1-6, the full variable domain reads DSGVTQTPKHLITATGQRVTLRCSPRSGDLSVYWYQQSLDQGLQFLIQYYNGEERAKGNILERFSAQQFPDLHSELNLSSLELGDSALYFCASSVGGEPNSPLHFGNGTRLTVT.

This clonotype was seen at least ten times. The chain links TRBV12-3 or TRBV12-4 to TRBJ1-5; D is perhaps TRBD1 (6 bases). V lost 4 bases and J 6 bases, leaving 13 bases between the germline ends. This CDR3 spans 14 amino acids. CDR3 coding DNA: TGTGCCAGCAGTTCGGCAGGGGTAACTCAGCCCCAGCATTTT. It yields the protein CASSSAGVTQPQHF.

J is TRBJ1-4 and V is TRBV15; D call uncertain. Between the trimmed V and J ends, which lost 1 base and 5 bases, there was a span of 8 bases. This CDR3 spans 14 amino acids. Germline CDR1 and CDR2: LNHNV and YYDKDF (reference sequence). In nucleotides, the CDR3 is TGTGCCACCAGCAGAGTAACGGGGAATGAAAAACTGTTTTTT. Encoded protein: CATSRVTGNEKLFF.